One and the same sample provided the 24 T cell receptor beta chains below, sequenced in a study of vaccination effects on CD4 cells after COVID-19. These TCRs' antigens remain unknown. An approximately nine-day culture period preceded the isolation of CD4+ T cells. A positive SARS-CoV-2 PCR test fell between March and December 2020. Each person got two doses of an mRNA SARS-CoV-2 vaccine, BNT162b2 or mRNA-1273. TCRdb keeps only in-frame clones here, not all; method: immunoSEQ multiplex PCR. Seen here are 40,000 to 55,000 clones, around 76% observed once, and the top ten hold roughly 3.5%. Sequencing was performed on CD4+ T cells from PBMCs cultured without peptide, taken after COVID-19 vaccination. These receptors originate from a human donor who had a prior SARS-CoV-2 infection.

The chain couples TRBV9 to TRBJ1-2; no definite D call. The CDR3 covers 14 residues. Germline loops: CDR1 SGDLS, CDR2 YYNGEE. Trimming took off 4 bases at V and 5 bases at J, with 15 bases between the two ends. CDR3 DNA sequence: TGTGCCAGCAGCAACGCGGCCCTACAGTATGGCTACACCTTC. Its protein product is CASSNAALQYGYTF.

The genes are TRBV30 and TRBJ1-3; 7 nucleotides align to TRBD1. Germline-derived CDR1 and CDR2 are GTSNPN and SVGIG (reference sequence). The CDR3 has 16 amino acids. The junction had 11 bases not matched to a gene; V was cut back by 2 bases and J by 4 bases. CDR3 amino acids: CAWSKRVGTAGNTIYF. In nucleotides, the CDR3 is TGTGCCTGGAGTAAAAGAGTGGGGACAGCCGGAAACACCATATATTTT.

The chain employs TRBV1 and TRBJ2-3; TRBD2 is the table's D call, not checked against the DNA. TRBV1 is reported as a pseudogene. This CDR3 has 15 amino acids. The CDR3 spells CTSTLLAGETDTQYF. The CDR3 region has the DNA TGCACCAGCACTTTACTTGCGGGAGAAACAGATACGCAGTATTTT.

The chain combines TRBV5-6 with TRBJ2-7; 8 bases match TRBD1. CDR1 is SGHDT and CDR2 is YYEEEE in the germline V gene. J gave up 3 bases and V 5 bases, and 4 bases lay outside the gene matches. This CDR3 is 13 amino acids long. Here the CDR3 DNA reads TGTGCCAGCAGAGGCGGACAGGGCTACGAGCAGTACTTC. Protein sequence: CASRGGQGYEQYF.

This clone appeared a few times. The V gene is TRBV5-1, the J gene TRBJ1-2; no clear D. Germline V CDR1 and CDR2: SGHRS, YFSETQ. There are 13 residues in the CDR3. The ends were cut back, 4 bases at V and 4 bases at J, with 11 bases in the middle. CDR3 protein: CASSTAGSYGYTF. The DNA for the CDR3 is TGCGCCAGCAGCACAGCCGGGAGCTATGGCTACACCTTC.

This clone was recorded only once. The chain joins TRBV7-2 to TRBJ2-5, with D perhaps matching TRBD1 (6 bases). Germline values: CDR1 SGHTA, CDR2 FQGNSA. The CDR3 length is 14 residues. V was pared by 1 base and J by 5 bases, with 11 bases between. The CDR3 region is CASSLEWDTETQYF. The CDR3 DNA reads TGTGCCAGCAGCTTAGAGTGGGACACCGAGACCCAGTACTTC.

The chain carries TRBV30 and TRBJ1-1, with TRBD1 identical over 10 bases. CDR3 length: 17 amino acids. CDR1 is GTSNPN, CDR2 SVGIG, per germline (reference sequence). J gave up 4 bases and V 0 bases, and 11 bases lay outside the gene matches. CDR3 nucleotide sequence: TGTGCCTGGAGTGTAATTAGGAGACAGGGGGCCGGCACTGAAGCTTTCTTT. Its protein product is CAWSVIRRQGAGTEAFF.

The gene calls are TRBV7-2 and TRBJ2-5; TRBD2 agrees at 9 bases. Trimming cost V 7 bases and J 4 bases; bases outside gene matches: 10. In germline, CDR1 is SGHTA, CDR2 FQGNSA. This CDR3 has 15 residues. DNA of the CDR3: TGTGCCAGCAAACCAAGCGGGGGGCTAGGAGAGACCCAGTACTTC. Amino acids: CASKPSGGLGETQYF.

V usage is TRBV14 and J usage is TRBJ2-5; D call uncertain. The CDR3 covers 12 residues. Germline V gives CDR1 SGHDN, CDR2 FVKESK. V was clipped by 0 bases and J by 12 bases, with 11 bases between them. The DNA for the CDR3 is TGTGCCAGCAGCCAAGATTGGTACTTCAAGTACTTC. It encodes CASSQDWYFKYF.

J is TRBJ2-2 and V is TRBV5-4; D is unresolved. The V end lost 0 bases, the J end lost 2 bases, and 8 bases lay between the germline ends. The CDR3 contains 15 residues. Looked up from germline, CDR1 is SGHNT and CDR2 is YYREEE (reference sequence). The CDR3 loop reads CASSLGVGNTGELFF. The CDR3 region has the DNA TGTGCCAGCAGCTTGGGGGTGGGCAACACCGGGGAGCTGTTTTTT.

Only a few counts were recorded for this clone. The V gene is TRBV6-1, the J gene TRBJ2-7, with D perhaps TRBD1 (5 bases). The germline V gene encodes CDR1 MNHNS and CDR2 SASEGT. The CDR3 has 14 amino acids. The germline V and J ends were trimmed by 2 bases and 3 bases, with 11 bases remaining between them. CDR3 sequence reads: CASSERSGRYEQYF. The CDR3 DNA follows: TGTGCCAGCAGTGAAAGGTCAGGGCGCTACGAGCAGTACTTC.

The chain employs TRBV18 and TRBJ1-3; possibly TRBD1 for D (6 bases). Germline values: CDR1 KGHSH, CDR2 LQKENI. CDR3 size: 15 residues. The V gene lost 5 bases and the J gene lost 0 bases, with 11 bases spanning the gap. The CDR3 nucleotides are TGTGCCAGCTCAAAAGGACAGAACTCTGGAAACACCATATATTTT. Its translation: CASSKGQNSGNTIYF.

The gene calls are TRBV6-5 and TRBJ2-5; no reliable D call. The CDR3 spans 13 residues. The ends were cut back, 6 bases at V and 7 bases at J, with 15 bases in the middle. The V gene's germline CDR1 is MNHEY and CDR2 SVGAGI. This CDR3 reads CASRAPASGTQYF. In DNA, the CDR3 is TGTGCCAGCAGGGCTCCGGCCTCCGGGACCCAGTACTTC.

This chain uses TRBV5-1 with TRBJ1-2; D is unclear. This CDR3 spans 13 amino acids. V lost 0 bases to trimming and J lost 10 bases, with 13 bases between them. Germline loops: CDR1 SGHRS, CDR2 YFSETQ. CDR3 sequence (DNA): TGCGCCAGCAGCTTGGATGGCTTTACGGCCTACACCTTC. Translation: CASSLDGFTAYTF.

This clone was detected once. The V call is TRBV19, the J call TRBJ1-5; weak D call: TRBD1 (5 bases). The CDR3 totals 19 residues. V lost 3 bases, J lost 2 bases, and 23 bases lay in between. Germline values: CDR1 LNHDA, CDR2 SQIVND (reference sequence). CDR3 protein: CASSIGLRFGGRGNQPQHF. The CDR3 DNA sequence: TGTGCCAGTAGTATTGGCTTGAGGTTTGGGGGACGAGGCAATCAGCCCCAGCATTTT.

CDR3: CASSTSGTGEQYF. The CDR3 DNA is TGTGCCAGCAGCACTAGCGGGACGGGCGAGCAGTACTTC. The V and J genes are TRBV7-3 and TRBJ2-7; 10 bases align to TRBD2. V lost 5 bases to trimming and J lost 6 bases; unmatched junction nucleotides: 4. The germline gives CDR1 SGHTA, CDR2 FQGTGA. CDR3 length: 13 amino acids. Variable domain in full (rest from reference TRBV7-3 and TRBJ2-7): GAGVSQTPSNKVTEKGKYVELRCDPISGHTALYWYRQSLGQGPEFLIYFQGTGAADDSGLPNDRFFAVRPEGSVSTLKIQRTERGDSAVYLCASSTSGTGEQYFGPGTRLTVT.

This clone turned up a few times. The chain has TRBV4-1 and TRBJ2-7; D possibly corresponds to TRBD1 (6 bases). Trimming removed 1 base from V and 2 bases from J, with 18 bases in between. Germline loops: CDR1 MGHRA, CDR2 YSYEKL. This CDR3 region has 17 residues. CDR3 coding DNA: TGCGCCAGCAGCCAAGTAGTAGGGGGTATCTCTCCCTACGAGCAGTACTTC. Its translation is CASSQVVGGISPYEQYF.

J is TRBJ1-5 and V is TRBV19; D gene uncertain. Per germline, CDR1 LNHDA and CDR2 SQIVND (reference sequence). V was pared by 0 bases and J by 2 bases, with 8 bases between. The CDR3 spans 15 residues. Here the CDR3 reads CASSIEGRGNQPQHF. The CDR3 coding sequence is TGTGCCAGTAGTATAGAAGGTCGGGGCAATCAGCCCCAGCATTTT.

This clone appeared a few times. The chain has TRBV5-6 and TRBJ2-5; 7 bases map to TRBD2. Germline assignment: CDR1 SGHDT and CDR2 YYEEEE. The CDR3 totals 15 residues. With 1 base clipped from V and 4 bases from J, the junction kept 7 bases outside the gene matches. In DNA form, the CDR3 reads TGTGCCAGCAGCTTGCGGCTAGCGGCCCCAGAGACCCAGTACTTC. Translation gives CASSLRLAAPETQYF. The full variable domain, completed using reference TRBV5-6 and TRBJ2-5, is DAGVTQSPTHLIKTRGQQVTLRCSPKSGHDTVSWYQQALGQGPQFIFQYYEEEERQRGNFPDRFSGHQFPNYSSELNVNALLLGDSALYLCASSLRLAAPETQYFGPGTRLLVL.

This clone has only a few counts. The V gene is TRBV7-9, the J gene TRBJ2-7; 8 nucleotides agree with TRBD1. Germline V lookup: CDR1 SEHNR, CDR2 FQNEAQ (reference sequence). V trimming: 5 bases; J trimming: 5 bases; junction bases outside the gene matches: 8. The CDR3 spans 14 residues. This CDR3 is CASSRPGQVDEQYF. CDR3 DNA: TGTGCCAGCAGCCGTCCGGGACAGGTGGACGAGCAGTACTTC.

V and J are TRBV6-6 and TRBJ1-1; D not certain. Germline lookup yields CDR1 MNHNY and CDR2 SVGAGI (reference sequence). The CDR3 runs to 14 residues. With 0 bases removed from V and 4 bases from J, the gap between germline ends came to 9 bases. The CDR3 reads CASSYSMGVTEAFF. CDR3 nucleotides: TGTGCCAGCAGTTACTCGATGGGAGTCACTGAAGCTTTCTTT.

The genes are TRBV12-3 or TRBV12-4 and TRBJ2-1; either TRBD1 or TRBD2 may fit D (6 bases each). The V gene lost 8 bases and the J gene lost 7 bases, with 15 bases spanning the gap. The CDR3 totals 13 residues. CDR3 sequence reads: CASGGGNRNEQFF. The CDR3 bases are TGTGCCAGCGGAGGGGGGAATCGGAATGAGCAGTTCTTC.

The chain uses TRBV2 and TRBJ2-1; D is uncertain. This CDR3 contains 14 residues. Trimming took off 5 bases at V and 6 bases at J, with 14 bases between the two ends. Germline assignment: CDR1 SNHLY and CDR2 FYNNEI. The CDR3: CASSTTWWVNEQFF. CDR3 in DNA: TGTGCCAGCAGTACCACTTGGTGGGTCAATGAGCAGTTCTTC.

In this sample, this clone is medium-sized (0.01 to 0.1%). The chain combines TRBV27 with TRBJ2-7, with 8 bases identical to TRBD1. The germline CDR1 and CDR2 sequences are MNHEY and SMNVEV (reference sequence). V lost 8 bases and J lost 6; bases outside the gene matches: 15. The CDR3 is 15 amino acids. The CDR3 bases are TGTGCCAGCGGTGTCCGACAGGGGAGCTCGGGCGAGCAGTACTTC. This translates into CASGVRQGSSGEQYF.